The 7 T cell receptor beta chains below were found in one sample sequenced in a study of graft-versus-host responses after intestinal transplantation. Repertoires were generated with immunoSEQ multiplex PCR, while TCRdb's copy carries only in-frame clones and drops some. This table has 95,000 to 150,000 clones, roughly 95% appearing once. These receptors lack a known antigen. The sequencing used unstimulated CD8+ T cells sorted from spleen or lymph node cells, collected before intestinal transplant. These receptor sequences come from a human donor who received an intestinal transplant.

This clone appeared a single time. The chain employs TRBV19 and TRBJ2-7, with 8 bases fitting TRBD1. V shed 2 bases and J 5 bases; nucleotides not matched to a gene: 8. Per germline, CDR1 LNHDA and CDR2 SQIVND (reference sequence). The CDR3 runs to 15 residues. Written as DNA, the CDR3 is TGTGCCAGTAGTATAAAGAACAGGGGGTACGACGAGCAGTACTTC. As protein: CASSIKNRGYDEQYF.

DNA of the CDR3: TGTGCCAGCAGCTTTACAGCGGACCAAGAGACCCAGTACTTC. Its translation: CASSFTADQETQYF. The chain recombines TRBV7-8 with TRBJ2-5, with D possibly matching TRBD2 (5 bases). The germline V gene encodes CDR1 SGHVS and CDR2 FQNEAQ. The CDR3 covers 14 residues. V lost 3 bases, J lost 0 bases, and 8 bases lay in between.

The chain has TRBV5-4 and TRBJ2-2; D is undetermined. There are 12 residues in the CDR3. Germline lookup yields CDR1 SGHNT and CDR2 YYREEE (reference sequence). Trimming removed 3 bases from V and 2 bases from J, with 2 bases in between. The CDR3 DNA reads TGTGCCAGCAGCTACAACACCGGGGAGCTGTTTTTT. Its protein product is CASSYNTGELFF. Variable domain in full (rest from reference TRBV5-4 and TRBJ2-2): ETGVTQSPTHLIKTRGQQVTLRCSSQSGHNTVSWYQQALGQGPQFIFQYYREEENGRGNFPPRFSGLQFPNYSSELNVNALELDDSALYLCASSYNTGELFFGEGSRLTVL.

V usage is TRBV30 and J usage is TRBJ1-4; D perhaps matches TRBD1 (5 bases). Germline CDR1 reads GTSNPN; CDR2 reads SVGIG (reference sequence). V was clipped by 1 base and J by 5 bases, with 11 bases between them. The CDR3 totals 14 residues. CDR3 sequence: CAWSEGGGNEKLFF. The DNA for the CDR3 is TGTGCCTGGAGTGAAGGTGGGGGAAATGAAAAACTGTTTTTT.

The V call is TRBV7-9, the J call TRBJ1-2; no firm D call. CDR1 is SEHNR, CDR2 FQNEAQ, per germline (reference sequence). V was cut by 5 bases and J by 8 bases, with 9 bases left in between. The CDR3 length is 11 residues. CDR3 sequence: CASSLGKGYTF. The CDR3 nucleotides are TGTGCCAGCAGCCTGGGTAAAGGCTACACCTTC.

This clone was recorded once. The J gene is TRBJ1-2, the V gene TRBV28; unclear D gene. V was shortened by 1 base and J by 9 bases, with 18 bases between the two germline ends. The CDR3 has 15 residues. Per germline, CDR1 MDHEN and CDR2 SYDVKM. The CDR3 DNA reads TGTGCCAGCAGTTTATCGAGGGAAAGGAAAGAAAGCTACACCTTC. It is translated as CASSLSRERKESYTF.

CDR3 sequence reads: CASSQKTGTGTEAFF. The CDR3 DNA reads TGCGCCAGCAGCCAAAAGACAGGGACGGGCACTGAAGCTTTCTTT. The V call is TRBV4-3, the J call TRBJ1-1; 7 bases line up with TRBD1. The CDR3 consists of 15 residues. V was clipped by 2 bases and J by 4 bases; unmatched bases: 7. Germline CDR1 is LGHNA and CDR2 is YSLEER.